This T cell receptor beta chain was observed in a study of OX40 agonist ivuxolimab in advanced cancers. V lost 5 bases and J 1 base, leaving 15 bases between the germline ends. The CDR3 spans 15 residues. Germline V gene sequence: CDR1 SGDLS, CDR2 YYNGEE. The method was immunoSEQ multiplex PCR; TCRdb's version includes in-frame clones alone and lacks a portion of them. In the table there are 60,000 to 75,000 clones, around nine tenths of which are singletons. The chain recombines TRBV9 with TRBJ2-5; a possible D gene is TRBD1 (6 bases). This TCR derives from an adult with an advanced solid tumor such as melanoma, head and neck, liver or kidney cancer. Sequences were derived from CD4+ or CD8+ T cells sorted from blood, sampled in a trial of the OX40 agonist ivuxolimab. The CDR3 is CASSTETGGQETQYF. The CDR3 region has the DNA TGTGCCAGCAGTACGGAGACAGGAGGCCAAGAGACCCAGTACTTC.